This TCR beta chain derives from a study of monozygotic twins with inflammatory bowel disease. In germline, CDR1 is SGHVS, CDR2 FQNEAQ. The CDR3 runs to 16 residues. TCRdb derives one entry per CDR3 protein from the 5' RACE reads, leaving out DNA. Here the sample table reports about 300,000 distinct CDR3 sequences. This TCR was recovered from a human donor with ulcerative colitis or Crohn's disease, or a healthy co-twin of an affected twin (not recorded which). The chain recombines TRBV7-8 with TRBJ2-3; there is no DNA to check the TCRdb D call of TRBD1. Material: blood. The CDR3 loop reads CASSFQTGYSTDTQYF.